The rows below give T cell receptor beta chains drawn from one sample of a study of early T cells in non-severe SARS-CoV-2 infection. TCRdb passed the 5' RACE reads through MiXCR, listing each CDR3 protein once. The sample contains 65,000 to 85,000 distinct CDR3 sequences, about 14% of which appear only once. Material: whole blood. All receptors derive from an adult who was a healthcare worker with PCR-confirmed SARS-CoV-2 infection or an uninfected control (not recorded which). CDR3s include the opening cysteine and the closing phenylalanine or tryptophan. The D gene is left open where the match is weak. Only part of the rows carry a size: once, few, many, or a class if the clone is expanded.

TRBJ2-7 TRBV27 . many 15 CASSFSNLGAYEQYF TGTGCCAGCAGTTTTTCCAACCTGGGGGCCTACGAGCAGTACTTC
TRBJ2-2 TRBV2 . many 14 CASSQQGRGGELFF TGTGCCAGCAGCCAACAGGGGCGGGGCGGGGAGCTGTTTTTT
TRBJ1-5 TRBV19 . many 15 CASSIVRGSNQPQHF TGTGCCAGTAGTATAGTAAGGGGGAGCAATCAGCCCCAGCATTTT
TRBJ2-7 TRBV29-1 . few 11 CSAGSGDEQYF TGCAGCGCCGGGTCTGGCGACGAGCAGTACTTC
TRBJ1-5 TRBV28 . few 13 CASSPRPNQPQHF TGTGCCAGCAGCCCTCGACCCAATCAGCCCCAGCATTTT
TRBJ1-1 TRBV19 . few 16 CASSIDRLGVNTEAFF TGTGCCAGTAGTATAGATCGCTTGGGTGTGAACACTGAAGCTTTCTTT
TRBJ2-3 TRBV2 TRBD2 few 16 CASSEAASGGADTQYF TGTGCCAGCAGTGAAGCCGCAAGCGGGGGGGCGGATACGCAGTATTTT
TRBJ2-4 TRBV28 . . 14 CASSLFARKNIQYF TGTGCCAGCAGTTTATTCGCCAGGAAAAACATTCAGTACTTC
TRBJ2-7 TRBV29-1 . many 12 CSAWDTPYEQYF TGCAGCGCCTGGGACACCCCCTACGAGCAGTACTTC
TRBJ1-1 TRBV10-2 . few 14 CASSDPTEGVSAFF TGCGCCAGCAGTGACCCGACAGAGGGGGTTTCAGCTTTCTTT
TRBJ1-1 TRBV6-2/TRBV6-3 . . 14 CASSLRGPRTEAFF TGTGCCAGCAGTTTGAGGGGCCCACGCACTGAAGCTTTCTTT
TRBJ2-2 TRBV11-2 TRBD2 . 16 CASSFRTSGFTGELFF TGTGCCAGCAGCTTCAGAACTAGCGGGTTTACCGGGGAGCTGTTTTTT
TRBJ2-7 TRBV4-2 TRBD2 few 16 CASSQEGRLAHYEQYF TGTGCCAGCAGCCAAGAAGGACGACTAGCCCACTACGAGCAGTACTTC
TRBJ1-1 TRBV12-3/TRBV12-4 . . 13 CASSQTGNTEAFF TGTGCCAGCAGCCAAACAGGGAACACTGAAGCTTTCTTT
TRBJ2-7 TRBV29-1 TRBD1 medium-sized 13 CSVGQGETYEQYF TGCAGCGTCGGACAGGGGGAAACCTACGAGCAGTACTTC
TRBJ2-7 TRBV7-2 . . 13 CASSSASDYEQYF TGTGCCAGCAGCTCCGCTAGCGACTACGAGCAGTACTTC
TRBJ2-1 TRBV29-1 TRBD2 once 14 CSVDSGIGNNEQFF TGCAGCGTTGATAGCGGGATCGGGAACAATGAGCAGTTCTTC